This T cell receptor beta chain was obtained from a study of OX40 agonist ivuxolimab in advanced cancers. The wider study: As their treatment, patients were administered ivuxolimab, an agonistic anti-OX40 (CD134) antibody. People who had prior anti-PD-1, anti-PD-L1 or anti-CTLA-4 therapy could take part, and roughly 40% had some. Two cutaneous melanoma patients and one hepatocellular carcinoma patient, three in all, had partial responses. At just under 85% male, the cohort had a mean age of about 60 years, ranging from about 20 to 79.

The V and J ends lost 0 bases and 2 bases respectively, with 8 bases between them. Germline CDR1 and CDR2: MNHNS and SASEGT. CDR3 length: 14 amino acids. Measured with immunoSEQ multiplex PCR; TCRdb has only the in-frame clones, and not every one. The data hold around 74,000 clones, with about nine tenths observed a single time. The V and J genes are TRBV6-1 and TRBJ2-7; D unclear. The source is an adult with an advanced solid tumor such as melanoma, head and neck, liver or kidney cancer. Sequencing used CD4+ or CD8+ T cells sorted from blood, obtained in a trial of the OX40 agonist ivuxolimab. CDR3 residues: CASSEAGFPYEQYF. Here the CDR3 DNA reads TGTGCCAGCAGTGAAGCGGGTTTCCCCTACGAGCAGTACTTC.